Listed below are T cell receptor beta chains from one sample, sequenced in a study of T cells in Graves' hyperthyroidism and ophthalmopathy. TCRdb analysed the multiplex PCR reads with MiXCR anew, one entry per CDR3 protein. The sample consists of approximately 520,000 distinct CDR3 sequences, roughly 24% of them appearing once. Sequenced: blood. All receptors come from a woman aged 25 to 39 with Graves' ophthalmopathy. CDR3s include the opening cysteine and the closing phenylalanine or tryptophan. The D gene is left open where the match is weak. Only some rows state a clone size, as once, few, many or a class for expanded clones.

abundance: many
v_gene: TRBV7-3
d_gene: TRBD1
j_gene: TRBJ1-2
CDR3nt: TGTGCCAGCAGCTTAAAAGGGGGCGAAGGCTACACCTTC
CDR3aa: CASSLKGGEGYTF

abundance: few
v_gene: TRBV11-2
d_gene: .
j_gene: TRBJ2-2
CDR3nt: TGTGCCAGCAGCTTAGATCGTAGTACCGGGGAGCTGTTTTTT
CDR3aa: CASSLDRSTGELFF

abundance: many
v_gene: TRBV12-3/TRBV12-4
d_gene: .
j_gene: TRBJ2-2
CDR3nt: TGTGCCAGCAGTTCGGGGGACACCGGGGAGCTGTTTTTT
CDR3aa: CASSSGDTGELFF

abundance: .
v_gene: TRBV19
d_gene: TRBD1
j_gene: TRBJ1-1
CDR3nt: TGTGCCAGTAGTATAGGAGCTTTGGGGACAGCGGGGTACATGAACACTGAAGCTTTCTTT
CDR3aa: CASSIGALGTAGYMNTEAFF

abundance: many
v_gene: TRBV5-1
d_gene: .
j_gene: TRBJ1-5
CDR3nt: TGCGCCAGCAGCCAGGATGTCAATCAGCCCCAGCATTTT
CDR3aa: CASSQDVNQPQHF

abundance: many
v_gene: TRBV12-3/TRBV12-4
d_gene: .
j_gene: TRBJ1-2
CDR3nt: TGTGCCAGCAGTTTAGACCATAACTATGGCTACACCTTC
CDR3aa: CASSLDHNYGYTF

abundance: .
v_gene: TRBV28
d_gene: .
j_gene: TRBJ1-5
CDR3nt: TGTGCCAGCAGTAAATCAAGGGTTTTAAGTCAGCCCCAGCATTTT
CDR3aa: CASSKSRVLSQPQHF

abundance: many
v_gene: TRBV2
d_gene: .
j_gene: TRBJ1-3
CDR3nt: TGTGCCAGCAGCGAATTTCGTAGTGACACCATATATTTT
CDR3aa: CASSEFRSDTIYF

abundance: .
v_gene: TRBV19
d_gene: TRBD1
j_gene: TRBJ1-2
CDR3nt: TGTGCCAGTACCCTCTTGGGACAGGCCTATGGCTACACCTTC
CDR3aa: CASTLLGQAYGYTF

abundance: many
v_gene: TRBV4-1
d_gene: .
j_gene: TRBJ1-2
CDR3nt: TGCGCCAGCAGCCAAAACAGGGCGAAGGAAGGCTACACCTTC
CDR3aa: CASSQNRAKEGYTF

abundance: many
v_gene: TRBV4-2
d_gene: TRBD1
j_gene: TRBJ1-5
CDR3nt: TGTGCCAGCAGCCAAGAGGGACCAACAGGGGTACAGCCCCAGCATTTT
CDR3aa: CASSQEGPTGVQPQHF

abundance: many
v_gene: TRBV2
d_gene: TRBD1
j_gene: TRBJ1-5
CDR3nt: TGTGCCAGCAGACTCCTAGGGACAGCGGGAGGTCAGCCCCAGCATTTT
CDR3aa: CASRLLGTAGGQPQHF

abundance: many
v_gene: TRBV24-1
d_gene: .
j_gene: TRBJ1-5
CDR3nt: TGTGCCACCAGTAAGGGGGGACTTCGATATCAGCCCCAGCATTTT
CDR3aa: CATSKGGLRYQPQHF

abundance: many
v_gene: TRBV11-2
d_gene: .
j_gene: TRBJ2-5
CDR3nt: TGTGCCAGCAGCTTAGATCGAGACAGGGAGACCCAGTACTTC
CDR3aa: CASSLDRDRETQYF

abundance: many
v_gene: TRBV5-1
d_gene: .
j_gene: TRBJ1-2
CDR3nt: TGCGCCAGCAGCGACCCAGGGCCTAACTATGGCTACACCTTC
CDR3aa: CASSDPGPNYGYTF

abundance: .
v_gene: TRBV9
d_gene: .
j_gene: TRBJ1-2
CDR3nt: TGTTCCAGCAGTGGGGGGTCTACCCTCTATGGCTACACCTTC
CDR3aa: CSSSGGSTLYGYTF

abundance: many
v_gene: TRBV12-3/TRBV12-4
d_gene: .
j_gene: TRBJ2-2
CDR3nt: TGTGCCAGCAGTATCGTGGGGTCCGGGGAGCTGTTTTTT
CDR3aa: CASSIVGSGELFF

abundance: .
v_gene: TRBV28
d_gene: .
j_gene: TRBJ1-1
CDR3nt: TGTGCCAGCACTCCACCCTTGGGGGGGGGCGGTACTGAAGCTTTCTTT
CDR3aa: CASTPPLGGGGTEAFF

abundance: .
v_gene: TRBV19
d_gene: .
j_gene: TRBJ2-7
CDR3nt: TGTGCCAGTAGTATTAGACCGACGGGCTACGAGCAGTACTTC
CDR3aa: CASSIRPTGYEQYF

abundance: many
v_gene: TRBV6-5
d_gene: .
j_gene: TRBJ1-4
CDR3nt: TGTGCCAGCACCCAACGGGGGTCTGGGAATGAAAAACTGTTTTTT
CDR3aa: CASTQRGSGNEKLFF

abundance: many
v_gene: TRBV6-5
d_gene: .
j_gene: TRBJ1-2
CDR3nt: TGTGCCAGCAGTCCGCGGACAGTCGGCTATGGCTACACCTTC
CDR3aa: CASSPRTVGYGYTF

abundance: few
v_gene: TRBV9
d_gene: .
j_gene: TRBJ1-3
CDR3nt: TGTGCCAGCAGCGGACCCGGATTCTCTGGAAACACCATATATTTT
CDR3aa: CASSGPGFSGNTIYF

abundance: many
v_gene: TRBV2
d_gene: .
j_gene: TRBJ2-2
CDR3nt: TGTGCCAGCACTGGGACGGCGGGGATCGACACCGGGGAGCTGTTTTTT
CDR3aa: CASTGTAGIDTGELFF

abundance: few
v_gene: TRBV11-2
d_gene: TRBD2
j_gene: TRBJ2-7
CDR3nt: TGTGCCAGCAGCTTACTCGGACTAGCGGGAGATGGGGTTTCCTACGAGCAGTACTTC
CDR3aa: CASSLLGLAGDGVSYEQYF

abundance: .
v_gene: TRBV24-1
d_gene: .
j_gene: TRBJ2-7
CDR3nt: TGTGCCACCAGTGAACCCGACAGCCATCCTCCCTACGAGCAGTACTTC
CDR3aa: CATSEPDSHPPYEQYF

abundance: .
v_gene: TRBV12-3/TRBV12-4
d_gene: TRBD1
j_gene: TRBJ2-7
CDR3nt: TGTGCCAGCAGCCGCCGGGACAGGGGGCAGGGGCAGTACTTC
CDR3aa: CASSRRDRGQGQYF

abundance: many
v_gene: TRBV7-8
d_gene: .
j_gene: TRBJ1-2
CDR3nt: TGTGCCAGCAGCCCCCAGGGCGGTCCCAACTATGGCTACACCTTC
CDR3aa: CASSPQGGPNYGYTF

abundance: many
v_gene: TRBV28
d_gene: .
j_gene: TRBJ1-2
CDR3nt: TGTGCCAGCGCAGGGGCGGCTAACTATGGCTACACCTTC
CDR3aa: CASAGAANYGYTF

abundance: many
v_gene: TRBV12-3/TRBV12-4
d_gene: .
j_gene: TRBJ2-7
CDR3nt: TGTGCCAGCAGTTTATATGGTTACGAGCAGTACTTC
CDR3aa: CASSLYGYEQYF